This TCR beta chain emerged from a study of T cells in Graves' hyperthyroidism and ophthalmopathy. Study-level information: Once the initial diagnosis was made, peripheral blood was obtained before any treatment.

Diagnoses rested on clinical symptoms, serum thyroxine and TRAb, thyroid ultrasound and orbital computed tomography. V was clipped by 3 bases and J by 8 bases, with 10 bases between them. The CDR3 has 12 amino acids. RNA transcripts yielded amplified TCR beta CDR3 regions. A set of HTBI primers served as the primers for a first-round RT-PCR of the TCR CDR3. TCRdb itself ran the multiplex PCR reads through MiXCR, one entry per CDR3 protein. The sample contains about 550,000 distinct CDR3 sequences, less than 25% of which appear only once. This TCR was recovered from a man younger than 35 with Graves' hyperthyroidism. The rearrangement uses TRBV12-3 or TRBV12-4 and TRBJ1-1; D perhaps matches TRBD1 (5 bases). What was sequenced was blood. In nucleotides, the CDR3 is TGTGCCAGCAGTTTTAGGTCAGGGGAAGCTTTCTTT. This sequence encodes CASSFRSGEAFF.